The next 32 T cell receptor beta chains were all read from a single sample in a study of cytomegalovirus exposure and HLA in healthy donors. Using immunoSEQ multiplex PCR, the repertoire was profiled, and TCRdb retains in-frame clones only, with some absent. This repertoire shows 120,000 or so clones, 80% to 90% found once; its top ten account for around 1.1%. Source material: PBMCs. These receptors originate from a woman in her late teens or twenties in good health and CMV-seronegative.

The chain combines TRBV19 with TRBJ1-5, with D possibly TRBD1 on 5 matching bases. V lost 4 bases to trimming and J lost 2 bases, with 12 bases between them. This CDR3 has 15 residues. Germline values: CDR1 LNHDA, CDR2 SQIVND (reference sequence). The CDR3 DNA sequence: TGTGCCAGTAGTACGACGTGGGGGGGCAATCAGCCCCAGCATTTT. It specifies CASSTTWGGNQPQHF.

This sequence joins TRBV5-1 and TRBJ1-1; 7 nucleotides agree with TRBD1. The V gene end was trimmed by 1 base and the J gene end by 2 bases; junction bases not matched to a gene: 2. There are 14 residues in the CDR3. CDR1 is SGHRS, CDR2 YFSETQ, per germline. CDR3 nucleotides: TGCGCCAGCAGCTTGCTAGGGGGCAACACTGAAGCTTTCTTT. This translates into CASSLLGGNTEAFF.

The CDR3: CASSPVLADNEQFF. CDR3 nucleotides: TGTGCCAGCTCACCAGTCTTAGCGGACAATGAGCAGTTCTTC. This chain links TRBV18 with TRBJ2-1, with D perhaps TRBD2 (6 bases). V lost 2 bases, J lost 5 bases, and 10 bases lay in between. CDR3 size: 14 residues. CDR1 is KGHSH and CDR2 is LQKENI in the germline V gene. The full variable domain, completed using reference TRBV18 and TRBJ2-1, is NAGVMQNPRHLVRRRGQEARLRCSPMKGHSHVYWYRQLPEEGLKFMVYLQKENIIDESGMPKERFSAEFPKEGPSILRIQQVVRGDSAAYFCASSPVLADNEQFFGPGTRLTVL.

This clone was observed a few times. This sequence joins TRBV27 and TRBJ2-1; 7 bases match TRBD2. Germline-derived CDR1 and CDR2 are MNHEY and SMNVEV (reference sequence). V trimming: 2 bases; J trimming: 7 bases; junction bases outside the gene matches: 8. CDR3 length: 15 residues. The CDR3 loop reads CASSLTPVAGNEQFF. The CDR3 nucleotides are TGTGCCAGCAGTTTAACCCCGGTAGCGGGTAATGAGCAGTTCTTC.

The rearrangement uses TRBV2 and TRBJ2-3; 9 nucleotides match TRBD2. The CDR3 is 16 residues long. The J segment lost 2 bases and the V segment lost 1 base, leaving 4 bases of the junction unmatched. CDR1 SNHLY and CDR2 FYNNEI come from the germline V gene. CDR3 sequence: CASSEGVAGVTDTQYF. The CDR3 DNA is TGTGCCAGCAGTGAAGGTGTAGCGGGGGTCACAGATACGCAGTATTTT.

This clone came up once. The chain employs TRBV28 and TRBJ1-3, with D tentatively TRBD1 (6 bases). The V gene's germline CDR1 is MDHEN and CDR2 SYDVKM. V lost 6 bases, J lost 0 bases, and 12 bases lay in between. This CDR3 is built from 15 residues. In DNA, the CDR3 is TGTGCCAGCAGACAACAGGGAGACTCTGGAAACACCATATATTTT. This translates into CASRQQGDSGNTIYF.

In this sample, this clone turned up once. V gene TRBV28 combines with J gene TRBJ2-5; 8 bases fit TRBD1. The trim removed 4 bases at V and 5 bases at J, leaving 15 bases unmatched. Germline assignment: CDR1 MDHEN and CDR2 SYDVKM. The length of the CDR3 is 17 residues. The CDR3 reads CASSWGAGGLPQETQYF. The CDR3, as DNA: TGTGCCAGCAGTTGGGGGGCAGGGGGCCTTCCTCAGGAGACCCAGTACTTC. Full variable domain (outside the CDR3, taken from reference TRBV28 and TRBJ2-5): DVKVTQSSRYLVKRTGEKVFLECVQDMDHENMFWYRQDPGLGLRLIYFSYDVKMKEKGDIPEGYSVSREKKERFSLILESASTNQTSMYLCASSWGAGGLPQETQYFGPGTRLLVL.

The J gene is TRBJ2-7, the V gene TRBV27; TRBD2 aligns across 11 bases. This CDR3 is built from 15 residues. The V gene's germline CDR1 is MNHEY and CDR2 SMNVEV (reference sequence). V dropped 7 bases and J dropped 6; count of bases not matched to a gene: 11. CDR3 DNA sequence: TGTGCCAGCACTACCGGGACTAGCGGTTTCTCCGAGCAGTACTTC. Translating it yields CASTTGTSGFSEQYF.

V is TRBV6-5 and J is TRBJ2-3, with TRBD2 matching over 7 bases. The CDR3 extends over 14 amino acids. CDR1 is MNHEY and CDR2 is SVGAGI in the germline V gene. The junction had 9 bases not matched to a gene; V was cut back by 8 bases and J by 4 bases. CDR3 sequence reads: CASGAGSYSDTQYF. CDR3 DNA: TGTGCCAGCGGAGCGGGATCGTATTCAGATACGCAGTATTTT.

V is TRBV6-4 and J is TRBJ1-1; TRBD1 matches 8 bases. Germline assignment: CDR1 MRHNA and CDR2 SNTAGT. J lost 5 bases, V lost 0 bases, and 8 bases had no gene match. The CDR3 runs to 16 residues. CDR3 region: CASSDSPFDRGTEAFF. The CDR3 DNA follows: TGTGCCAGCAGTGACTCTCCCTTTGACAGGGGTACTGAAGCTTTCTTT.

The J gene is TRBJ1-5, the V gene TRBV30; no definite D call. The CDR3 has 12 amino acids. V lost 0 bases and J 7 bases, leaving 7 bases between the germline ends. The germline gives CDR1 GTSNPN, CDR2 SVGIG (reference sequence). The CDR3 DNA follows: TGTGCCTGGAGTGTCTTCGAGCAGCCCCAGCATTTT. It codes for CAWSVFEQPQHF.

V gene TRBV2 combines with J gene TRBJ1-1; maybe TRBD1 (6 bases). Germline V gene data show CDR1 as SNHLY and CDR2 as FYNNEI. The CDR3 spans 15 residues. V was shortened by 2 bases and J by 0 bases, with 10 bases between the two germline ends. The CDR3 protein is CASSETGQLNTEAFF. Written as DNA, the CDR3 is TGTGCCAGCAGTGAAACGGGACAATTGAACACTGAAGCTTTCTTT.

This rearrangement joins TRBV7-5 to TRBJ1-6. TRBV7-5 is given as a pseudogene. The CDR3 has 15 amino acids. CDR3 nucleotides: TGTGTCAGAAGCTTATCTGGGAGAAATAATTCACCCCTCCACTTT. This gives the protein CVRSLSGRNNSPLHF.

J is TRBJ2-7 and V is TRBV2; 7 bases align to TRBD2. Germline V lookup: CDR1 SNHLY, CDR2 FYNNEI. The CDR3 contains 18 residues. Trimming cost V 3 bases and J 0 bases; bases outside gene matches: 14. Here the CDR3 DNA reads TGTGCCAGCAGTGAGTTTGGATGGGGGGGTTTGAGCTCCTACGAGCAGTACGTC. Its protein product is CASSEFGWGGLSSYEQYV.

The rearrangement uses TRBV7-9 and TRBJ2-1; 7 bases line up with TRBD2. The CDR3 runs to 14 residues. With V trimmed by 2 bases and J by 5 bases, 3 bases remained unmatched. CDR1 and CDR2 (germline): SEHNR, FQNEAQ (reference sequence). CDR3 sequence: CASSLWTSNNEQFF. CDR3 DNA sequence: TGTGCCAGCAGCTTATGGACTAGTAACAATGAGCAGTTCTTC.

The chain is built from TRBV5-1 and TRBJ2-1; TRBD1 aligns across 12 bases. From germline, CDR1 is SGHRS and CDR2 YFSETQ. The CDR3 runs 15 residues. Trimming removed 0 bases from V and 9 bases from J; junction bases left unmatched: 4. The CDR3 spells CASSLDGTGGGEQFF. Here the CDR3 DNA reads TGCGCCAGCAGCTTGGATGGGACAGGGGGCGGTGAGCAGTTCTTC.

The gene calls are TRBV30 and TRBJ2-3, with TRBD1 as a possible D gene (5 bases). The V and J ends lost 4 bases and 5 bases respectively, with 16 bases between them. CDR1 is GTSNPN, CDR2 SVGIG, per germline (reference sequence). The CDR3 loop spans 14 amino acids. CDR3 DNA sequence: TGTGCCTGGAAAGGGCCGACAGTCCTAGATACGCAGTATTTT. Translated: CAWKGPTVLDTQYF.

The chain employs TRBV20-1 and TRBJ1-5; D uncertain. The CDR3 loop spans 9 amino acids. Germline CDR1 reads DFQATT; CDR2 reads SNEGSKA (reference sequence). V lost 7 bases and J lost 7, with 5 bases in between. Here the CDR3 reads CSGGQPQHF. CDR3 nucleotides: TGCAGTGGAGGGCAGCCCCAGCATTTT.

V and J are TRBV28 and TRBJ2-7; 8 bases line up with TRBD2. Germline CDR1 reads MDHEN; CDR2 reads SYDVKM. The J segment lost 7 bases and the V segment lost 6 bases, leaving 11 bases of the junction unmatched. The CDR3 length is 14 residues. CDR3 bases: TGTGCCAGCAGCCCTCGTGGAGCGGGGGATGAGCAGTACTTC. Its protein is CASSPRGAGDEQYF. Using reference TRBV28 and TRBJ2-7 for the parts outside the CDR3, the full variable domain is DVKVTQSSRYLVKRTGEKVFLECVQDMDHENMFWYRQDPGLGLRLIYFSYDVKMKEKGDIPEGYSVSREKKERFSLILESASTNQTSMYLCASSPRGAGDEQYFGPGTRLTVT.

The V and J genes are TRBV28 and TRBJ2-3; a possible D gene is TRBD2 (5 bases). This CDR3 has 13 residues. CDR1 and CDR2 from the germline V gene are MDHEN and SYDVKM. V lost 6 bases to trimming and J lost 3 bases, with 10 bases between them. The CDR3 loop is CASSLGGTDTQYF. CDR3 nucleotide sequence: TGTGCCAGCAGCCTCGGCGGGACAGATACGCAGTATTTT.

This chain links TRBV30 with TRBJ1-4; 7 bases match TRBD1. CDR3 length: 20 residues. Trimming removed 1 base from V and 0 bases from J; junction bases left unmatched: 17. Germline V CDR1 and CDR2: GTSNPN, SVGIG (reference sequence). CDR3 sequence (DNA): TGTGCCTGGAGTGGGATGGGGGACAGTTACGCCTTTGCAACTAATGAAAAACTGTTTTTT. Translated: CAWSGMGDSYAFATNEKLFF.

The chain employs TRBV19 and TRBJ1-2; TRBD1 aligns across 8 bases. The CDR3 length is 13 residues. The V gene end was trimmed by 6 bases and the J gene end by 6 bases; junction bases not matched to a gene: 6. Looked up from germline, CDR1 is LNHDA and CDR2 is SQIVND (reference sequence). The CDR3 here is CASSSDREDGYTF. In DNA, the CDR3 is TGTGCCAGTAGCTCGGACAGGGAGGATGGCTACACCTTC.

The chain joins TRBV28 to TRBJ2-1; 8 positions agree with TRBD1. The germline V gene has CDR1 MDHEN and CDR2 SYDVKM. CDR3 length equals 17 residues. The V gene end was trimmed by 8 bases and the J gene end by 5 bases; junction bases not matched to a gene: 17. For the CDR3, the DNA is TGTGCCAGCCAGTTCAGGGGGCGGGACTTTCCTCACAATGAGCAGTTCTTC. It encodes CASQFRGRDFPHNEQFF. Looking up the rest from reference TRBV28 and TRBJ2-1 gives the full variable domain: DVKVTQSSRYLVKRTGEKVFLECVQDMDHENMFWYRQDPGLGLRLIYFSYDVKMKEKGDIPEGYSVSREKKERFSLILESASTNQTSMYLCASQFRGRDFPHNEQFFGPGTRLTVL.

This chain uses TRBV28 with TRBJ1-2, with 8 bases aligning to TRBD1. The CDR3 spans 14 residues. V was pared by 5 bases and J by 7 bases, with 9 bases of the junction left unmatched. The germline V gene has CDR1 MDHEN and CDR2 SYDVKM. The CDR3 reads CASSTGQGTGGYTF. In nucleotides, the CDR3 is TGTGCCAGCAGTACCGGACAGGGAACAGGTGGCTACACCTTC.

This rearrangement joins TRBV29-1 to TRBJ2-5; TRBD1 aligns across 8 bases. Germline assignment: CDR1 SQVTM and CDR2 ANQGSEA. CDR3 length: 11 residues. The CDR3 bases are TGCAGTTCCGACAGGGGAGAGACCCAGTACTTC. It is translated as CSSDRGETQYF. Looking up the rest from reference TRBV29-1 and TRBJ2-5 gives the full variable domain: SAVISQKPSRDICQRGTSLTIQCQVDSQVTMMFWYRQQPGQSLTLIATANQGSEATYESGFVIDKFPISRPNLTFSTLTVSNMSPEDSSIYLCSSDRGETQYFGPGTRLLVL.

This chain uses TRBV28 with TRBJ1-1; unclear D gene. V shed 5 bases and J shed 4 bases, with 17 bases lying between them. Germline CDR1 is MDHEN and CDR2 is SYDVKM. CDR3 length: 15 amino acids. CDR3 in DNA: TGTGCCAGCAGTAACCATCTCTTCGGCGGCACTGAAGCTTTCTTT. It is translated as CASSNHLFGGTEAFF.

CDR3 amino acids: CASSLGRPRGGTDTQYF. For the CDR3, the DNA is TGCGCCAGCAGCCTCGGACGTCCCCGGGGGGGCACAGATACGCAGTATTTT. V is TRBV5-1 and J is TRBJ2-3; TRBD2 matches 7 bases. V shed 4 bases and J 1 base; nucleotides not matched to a gene: 12. CDR1 is SGHRS, CDR2 YFSETQ, per germline. The CDR3 loop spans 17 amino acids.

The chain recombines TRBV5-4 with TRBJ2-1; D is unresolved. The V gene's germline CDR1 is SGHNT and CDR2 YYREEE (reference sequence). The CDR3 is 12 residues long. Between the trimmed V and J ends, which lost 4 bases and 3 bases, there was a span of 5 bases. The CDR3 DNA sequence: TGTGCCAGCAGCCACGGCTACAATGAGCAGTTCTTC. Its translation is CASSHGYNEQFF.

The chain links TRBV6-1 to TRBJ1-4, with TRBD1 matching 7 bases. Germline loops: CDR1 MNHNS, CDR2 SASEGT. There are 15 residues in the CDR3. J was trimmed by 6 bases and V by 1 base; bases with no gene match: 5. CDR3 in amino acids: CASSEEAGGYEKLFF. The CDR3 DNA sequence: TGTGCCAGCAGTGAAGAGGCAGGGGGATATGAAAAACTGTTTTTT.

This chain uses TRBV18 with TRBJ1-1; D call uncertain. In germline, CDR1 is KGHSH, CDR2 LQKENI. V dropped 3 bases and J dropped 3 bases, with 14 bases sitting between them. The CDR3 loop spans 15 amino acids. This CDR3 is CASSPRGKWDTEAFF. CDR3 bases: TGTGCCAGCTCACCCCGCGGCAAATGGGACACTGAAGCTTTCTTT.

V and J are TRBV28 and TRBJ1-5; tentatively, D is TRBD1 (5 bases). Trimming took 6 bases from V and 7 from J, leaving 16 bases between them. Germline values: CDR1 MDHEN, CDR2 SYDVKM. The CDR3 has 14 residues. The CDR3 here is CASSGSQGTQPQHF. CDR3 in DNA: TGTGCCAGCAGCGGGAGTCAGGGAACCCAGCCCCAGCATTTT.

The table lists this clone with a count of one. This chain links TRBV6-6 with TRBJ2-3, with 9 bases fitting TRBD2. The length of the CDR3 is 16 residues. The V and J ends lost 6 bases and 5 bases, in that order; junction bases with no gene match: 12. In germline, CDR1 is MNHNY, CDR2 SVGAGI (reference sequence). CDR3 sequence: CASSHAASGVQDTQYF. The CDR3 nucleotides are TGTGCCAGCAGCCACGCGGCTAGCGGGGTTCAAGATACGCAGTATTTT.